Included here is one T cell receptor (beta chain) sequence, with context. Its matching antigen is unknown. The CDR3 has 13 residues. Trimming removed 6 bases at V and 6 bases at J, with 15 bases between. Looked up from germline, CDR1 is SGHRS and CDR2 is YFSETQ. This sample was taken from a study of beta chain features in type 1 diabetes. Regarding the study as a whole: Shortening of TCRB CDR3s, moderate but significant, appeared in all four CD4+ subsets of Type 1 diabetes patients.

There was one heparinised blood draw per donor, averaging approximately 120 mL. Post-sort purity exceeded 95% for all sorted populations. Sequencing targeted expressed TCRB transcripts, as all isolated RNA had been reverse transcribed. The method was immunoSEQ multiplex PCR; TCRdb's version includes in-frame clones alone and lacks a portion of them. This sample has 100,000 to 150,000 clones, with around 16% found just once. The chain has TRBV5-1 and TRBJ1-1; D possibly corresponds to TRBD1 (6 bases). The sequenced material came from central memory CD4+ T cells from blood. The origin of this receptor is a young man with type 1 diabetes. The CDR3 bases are TGCGCCAGCACAGAAACAGGGACGGCTGAAGCTTTCTTT. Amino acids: CASTETGTAEAFF.